This T cell receptor beta chain was sequenced during a study of blood T cells in healthy people across ages. Study outcomes and limitations: Both higher diversity and more naive CD4+ cells marked long-lived donors when set against aged donors. Calculation of diversity from one million T cells yielded estimates considered to be underestimates.

A sample-barcoded 5' primer and a J-beta primer mix were used in a second PCR of about 7 to 12 cycles. TCRdb re-analysed the 5' RACE reads in MiXCR, keeping a single row per CDR3 protein. The sample includes around 780,000 distinct CDR3 sequences, approximately 60% of them seen just once. A remark on this clonotype: What it binds is not known.

The CDR3 contains 13 residues. Looked up from germline, CDR1 is MNHEY and CDR2 is SMNVEV (reference sequence). The V gene end was trimmed by 4 bases and the J gene end by 8 bases; junction bases not matched to a gene: 5. Sequenced sample: blood. The sequence was obtained from a man in his forties in good health. This chain links TRBV27 with TRBJ1-2; 9 nucleotides agree with TRBD1. Here the CDR3 reads CASSSGTGRGYTF. Here the CDR3 DNA reads TGTGCCAGCAGTTCGGGGACAGGGCGAGGCTACACCTTC.